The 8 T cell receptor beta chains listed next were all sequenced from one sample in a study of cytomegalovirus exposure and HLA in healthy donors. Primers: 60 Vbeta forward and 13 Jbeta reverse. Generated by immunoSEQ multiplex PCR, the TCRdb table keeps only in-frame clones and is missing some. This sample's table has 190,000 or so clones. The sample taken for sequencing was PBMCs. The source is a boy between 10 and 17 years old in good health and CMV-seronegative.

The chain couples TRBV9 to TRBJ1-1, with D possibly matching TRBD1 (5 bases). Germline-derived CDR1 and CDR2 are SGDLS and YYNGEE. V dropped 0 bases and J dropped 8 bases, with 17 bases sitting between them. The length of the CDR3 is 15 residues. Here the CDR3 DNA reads TGTGCCAGCAGCGTAGAGGGATCAGGGAGGGGCGAAGCTTTCTTT. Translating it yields CASSVEGSGRGEAFF.

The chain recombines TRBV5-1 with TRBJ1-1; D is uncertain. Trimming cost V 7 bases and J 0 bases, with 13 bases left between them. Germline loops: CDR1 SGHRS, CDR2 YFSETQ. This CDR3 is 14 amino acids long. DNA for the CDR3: TGCGCCAGCTTCTTGAATTACTTGAACACTGAAGCTTTCTTT. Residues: CASFLNYLNTEAFF.

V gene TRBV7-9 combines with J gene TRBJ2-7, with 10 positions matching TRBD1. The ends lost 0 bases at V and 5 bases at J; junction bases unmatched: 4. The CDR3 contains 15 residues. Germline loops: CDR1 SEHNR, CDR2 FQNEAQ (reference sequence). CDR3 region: CASSLALDRGNEQYF. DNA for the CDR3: TGTGCCAGCAGCTTAGCTTTGGACAGGGGGAACGAGCAGTACTTC.

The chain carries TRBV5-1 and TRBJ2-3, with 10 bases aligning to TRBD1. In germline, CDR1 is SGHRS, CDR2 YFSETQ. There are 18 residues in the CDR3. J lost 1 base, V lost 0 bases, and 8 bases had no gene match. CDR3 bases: TGCGCCAGCAGCTTGGCCGGGACAGGGGTGTTAGGCACAGATACGCAGTATTTT. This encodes CASSLAGTGVLGTDTQYF.

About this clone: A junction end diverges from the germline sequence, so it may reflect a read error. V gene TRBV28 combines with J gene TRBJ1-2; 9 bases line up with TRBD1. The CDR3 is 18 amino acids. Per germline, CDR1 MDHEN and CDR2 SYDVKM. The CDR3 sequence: CASSLTGQGGSRSYSYTF. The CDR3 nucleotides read TGTGCCAGCAGCTTAACGGGACAGGGAGGGTCGCGGAGCTATAGCTACACCTTC.

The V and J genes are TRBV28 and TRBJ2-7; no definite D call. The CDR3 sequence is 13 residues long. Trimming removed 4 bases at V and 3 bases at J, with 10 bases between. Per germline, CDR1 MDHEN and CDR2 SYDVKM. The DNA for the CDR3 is TGTGCCAGCAGTTCTCAACGGTTCTACGAGCAGTACTTC. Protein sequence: CASSSQRFYEQYF.

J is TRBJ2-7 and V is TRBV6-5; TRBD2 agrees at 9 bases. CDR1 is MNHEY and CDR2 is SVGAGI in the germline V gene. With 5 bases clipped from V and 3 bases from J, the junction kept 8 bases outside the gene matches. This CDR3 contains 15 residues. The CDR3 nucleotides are TGTGCCAGCAGTGCGAAGGGAGCGGGGGGCTACGAGCAGTACTTC. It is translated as CASSAKGAGGYEQYF.

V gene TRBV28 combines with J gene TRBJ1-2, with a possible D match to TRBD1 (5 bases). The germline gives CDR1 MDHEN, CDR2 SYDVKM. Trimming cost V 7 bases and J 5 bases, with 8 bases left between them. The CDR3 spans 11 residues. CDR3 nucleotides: TGTGCCAGCACCCCAGGGTATGGCTACACCTTC. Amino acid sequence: CASTPGYGYTF.